One sample yielded the 24 T cell receptor beta chains listed below, sequenced in a study of CD8 T cells in ankylosing spondylitis. Study-wide findings and caveats: A TCR beta motif made of several highly homologous variants seemed typical of ankylosing spondylitis blood.

These TCRs are of unknown antigen specificity. TCRdb processed the 5' RACE reads anew with MiXCR; each CDR3 protein has one entry. The top ten clones hold under 20% of a sample with fewer than 750,000 distinct CDR3 sequences, about 20% of them seen once. The sample was blood, either unsorted or a sorted T cell fraction (not recorded which). The origin of the receptors is a male donor with ankylosing spondylitis.

This clonotype was found a few times. The chain joins TRBV4-2 to TRBJ2-3; 12 bases agree with TRBD2. In germline, CDR1 is LGHNA, CDR2 YNFKEQ. CDR3 size: 16 residues. After removal of 1 base from V and 6 bases from J, the junction contained 5 bases not matched to a gene. The CDR3 spells CASSQVGLAGGDTQYF. For the CDR3, the DNA is TGTGCCAGCAGCCAAGTAGGCCTAGCGGGAGGGGATACGCAGTATTTT.

The chain carries TRBV6-5 and TRBJ2-1, with no clear D. The V and J ends lost 2 bases and 6 bases respectively, with 11 bases between them. This CDR3 has 14 amino acids. Germline V CDR1 and CDR2: MNHEY, SVGAGI. In nucleotides, the CDR3 is TGTGCCAGCAGTTACGGCGCTCAACCCAATGAGCAGTTCTTC. It encodes CASSYGAQPNEQFF.

This clonotype was found a few times. The chain links TRBV20-1 to TRBJ2-3; D not certain. The length of the CDR3 is 16 residues. V was clipped by 3 bases and J by 0 bases, with 16 bases between them. CDR1 and CDR2 (germline): DFQATT, SNEGSKA (reference sequence). CDR3 amino acids: CSASKGSLGSTDTQYF. In DNA, the CDR3 is TGCAGTGCTAGCAAGGGCTCTCTGGGAAGCACAGATACGCAGTATTTT.

This clonotype was recorded at least ten times. This chain connects TRBV5-1 to TRBJ2-7; D remains ambiguous. Germline assignment: CDR1 SGHRS and CDR2 YFSETQ. This CDR3 is 14 amino acids long. With 5 bases removed from V and 2 bases from J, the gap between germline ends came to 14 bases. CDR3 bases: TGCGCCAGCAGATCGGGTACGGCCACCTACGAGCAGTACTTC. It yields the protein CASRSGTATYEQYF.

This clonotype was counted only a few times. The rearrangement joins TRBV29-1 to TRBJ2-3; a possible D gene is TRBD2 (5 bases). CDR1 and CDR2 from the germline V gene are SQVTM and ANQGSEA. This CDR3 comprises 13 residues. Trimming pared 6 bases from V and 1 base from J, leaving 11 bases between. In DNA, the CDR3 is TGCAGCGTAGACGAGGGCGGCACAGATACGCAGTATTTT. Its protein is CSVDEGGTDTQYF.

The J gene is TRBJ2-5, the V gene TRBV18; D not certain. The CDR3 loop spans 18 amino acids. CDR1 and CDR2 from the germline V gene are KGHSH and LQKENI. V was trimmed by 4 bases and J by 5 bases, leaving 26 bases between them. The CDR3 here is CASSRPLGWEKDAETQYF. The CDR3 DNA reads TGTGCCAGCTCACGCCCCTTGGGTTGGGAAAAAGATGCGGAGACCCAGTACTTC.

The rearrangement joins TRBV12-3 or TRBV12-4 to TRBJ1-5, with D uncertain. There are 15 residues in the CDR3. The ends were cut back, 2 bases at V and 2 bases at J, with 10 bases in the middle. The CDR3 here is CASSLWGVGNQPQHF. CDR3 sequence (DNA): TGTGCCAGCAGTTTATGGGGAGTCGGCAATCAGCCCCAGCATTTT.

J is TRBJ1-1 and V is TRBV20-1, with D possibly matching TRBD1 (5 bases). Germline CDR1 and CDR2: DFQATT and SNEGSKA (reference sequence). V shed 6 bases and J shed 5 bases, with 10 bases lying between them. The CDR3 runs to 11 residues. The CDR3: CSAQGTTEAFF. In DNA, the CDR3 is TGCAGTGCCCAGGGTACGACTGAAGCTTTCTTT.

This clonotype was observed many times. The V and J genes are TRBV5-1 and TRBJ2-3; D gene unclear. Per the germline V gene, CDR1 is SGHRS and CDR2 is YFSETQ. Trimming cost V 5 bases and J 5 bases, with 9 bases left between them. The CDR3 length is 12 residues. Here the CDR3 reads CASRKEGDTQYF. The CDR3 coding sequence is TGCGCCAGCAGAAAGGAAGGAGATACGCAGTATTTT.

In its sample, this clonotype was seen a few times. V and J are TRBV3-1 and TRBJ1-5; no clear D gene. Between the trimmed V and J ends, which lost 3 bases and 3 bases, there was a span of 15 bases. Germline CDR1 and CDR2: LGHDT and YNNKEL (reference sequence). The CDR3 length is 16 residues. The CDR3 DNA is TGTGCCAGCAGCCAGGAACCGGGAGGTAACAATCAGCCCCAGCATTTT. It is translated as CASSQEPGGNNQPQHF.

The CDR3 reads CASSPGQGELFF. The CDR3, as DNA: TGTGCCAGCAGCCCCGGCCAAGGGGAGCTGTTTTTT. This rearrangement joins TRBV6-5 to TRBJ2-2; D gene uncertain. Trimming took 6 bases from V and 8 from J, leaving 10 bases between them. CDR1 and CDR2 (germline): MNHEY, SVGAGI. This CDR3 has 12 amino acids.

This clonotype was found a few times. V gene TRBV20-1 combines with J gene TRBJ1-1, with 8 bases matching TRBD1. Germline V lookup: CDR1 DFQATT, CDR2 SNEGSKA (reference sequence). V shed 5 bases, J shed 4 bases, and the junction held 6 bases outside the gene matches. The CDR3 is 13 amino acids. CDR3: CSARRTGSTEAFF. The CDR3 bases are TGCAGTGCTCGGAGGACAGGGAGCACTGAAGCTTTCTTT.

This clonotype occurred a few times. The chain joins TRBV20-1 to TRBJ2-7, with TRBD2 matching 11 bases. Trimming cost V 0 bases and J 0 bases; bases outside gene matches: 1. The CDR3 totals 15 residues. Germline lookup yields CDR1 DFQATT and CDR2 SNEGSKA (reference sequence). The CDR3 DNA is TGCAGTGCTAGAGAGGGACTAGCGGTCTCCTACGAGCAGTACTTC. Translated: CSAREGLAVSYEQYF.

The sample holds a few counts of this clonotype. This rearrangement joins TRBV28 to TRBJ2-7; TRBD2 matches 15 bases. V lost 6 bases, J lost 7 bases, and 7 bases stayed unmatched. The CDR3 has 15 residues. Germline V gene lookup returns CDR1 MDHEN and CDR2 SYDVKM. This chain's CDR3 is CASSAGTSGRFEQYF. The DNA of the CDR3 is TGTGCCAGCAGCGCCGGGACTAGCGGGAGGTTTGAGCAGTACTTC.

This clonotype appeared a few times. The chain couples TRBV5-1 to TRBJ1-1, with 10 positions matching TRBD1. Germline CDR1 SGHRS, CDR2 YFSETQ. This CDR3 spans 15 amino acids. The trim removed 4 bases at V and 4 bases at J, leaving 7 bases unmatched. The DNA for the CDR3 is TGCGCCAGCAGCGCCACGGACAGGGGGGGCACTGAAGCTTTCTTT. The encoded protein is CASSATDRGGTEAFF.

This clonotype was picked up a small number of times. The chain carries TRBV2 and TRBJ1-2, with D hard to call. Germline CDR1 reads SNHLY; CDR2 reads FYNNEI. Trimming stripped 0 bases from V and 4 bases from J, with 9 bases between. CDR3 length: 14 amino acids. The CDR3 bases are TGTGCCAGCAGTGAAGCGCTTCGGGGCTATGGCTACACCTTC. Protein product: CASSEALRGYGYTF.

The sample holds a few counts of this clonotype. The rearrangement joins TRBV3-1 to TRBJ2-1; D not resolved. Trimming shortened V by 1 base and J by 0 bases, and 10 bases separated the two germline ends. This CDR3 has 16 residues. Germline assignment: CDR1 LGHDT and CDR2 YNNKEL (reference sequence). CDR3 bases: TGTGCCAGCAGCCAAGGATCGGTGAGCTCCTACAATGAGCAGTTCTTC. It specifies CASSQGSVSSYNEQFF.

The chain has TRBV14 and TRBJ1-2; D is possibly TRBD1 (6 bases). The germline CDR1 and CDR2 sequences are SGHDN and FVKESK. Trimming stripped 0 bases from V and 4 bases from J, with 12 bases between. CDR3 size: 15 residues. As DNA, the CDR3 is TGTGCCAGCAGCCAAGACGGACAGTCACCCTATGGCTACACCTTC. The encoded protein is CASSQDGQSPYGYTF.

This chain links TRBV5-5 with TRBJ1-5, with D unresolved. V was clipped by 4 bases and J by 3 bases, with 11 bases between them. Germline CDR1 SGHKS, CDR2 YYEKEE (reference sequence). This CDR3 comprises 14 residues. CDR3 loop: CASSAGETNQPQHF. For the CDR3, the DNA is TGTGCCAGCAGCGCCGGGGAGACCAATCAGCCCCAGCATTTT.

The chain recombines TRBV7-2 with TRBJ2-2; 10 nucleotides match TRBD2. The V gene's germline CDR1 is SGHTA and CDR2 FQGNSA. The CDR3 sequence is 16 residues long. V lost 5 bases and J lost 3; bases outside the gene matches: 6. CDR3 in DNA: TGTGCCAGCAGCGCCCTAGCGGGAGTGGACACCGGGGAGCTGTTTTTT. It encodes CASSALAGVDTGELFF.

The J gene is TRBJ1-3, the V gene TRBV12-3 or TRBV12-4; D gene unclear. The CDR3 extends over 11 amino acids. Trimming took off 3 bases at V and 9 bases at J, with 6 bases between the two ends. Here the CDR3 DNA reads TGTGCCAGCAGTTTCGGTATCACCATATATTTT. Translated, it gives CASSFGITIYF.

A few counts support this clonotype. The chain recombines TRBV12-3 or TRBV12-4 with TRBJ2-2; 7 bases match TRBD2. The junction had 4 bases not matched to a gene; V was cut back by 1 base and J by 5 bases. The CDR3 runs 15 residues. DNA for the CDR3: TGTGCCAGCAGTTTAGTGGGAGGGCCTACCGGGGAGCTGTTTTTT. This encodes CASSLVGGPTGELFF.

This chain uses TRBV12-3 or TRBV12-4 with TRBJ2-2; 9 nucleotides agree with TRBD2. The CDR3 has 20 residues. J lost 0 bases, V lost 4 bases, and 15 bases had no gene match. CDR3 nucleotides: TGTGCCAGCAGTTGGGGATTGGGTCGGACTAGCGAAGCGAACACCGGGGAGCTGTTTTTT. Amino acid sequence: CASSWGLGRTSEANTGELFF.

This clonotype showed up just a few times. This rearrangement joins TRBV20-1 to TRBJ2-1; D is perhaps TRBD1 (6 bases). V lost 2 bases, J lost 7 bases, and 12 bases lay in between. The CDR3 has 13 residues. The germline V gene has CDR1 DFQATT and CDR2 SNEGSKA (reference sequence). The chain's CDR3 is CSARYPTGNEQFF. CDR3 nucleotide sequence: TGCAGTGCTAGATACCCGACAGGTAATGAGCAGTTCTTC.